This TCR beta chain was recovered during a study of T cell changes during pregnancy in multiple sclerosis. The CDR3 contains 16 residues. Trimming removed 1 base from V and 7 bases from J; junction bases left unmatched: 10. CDR1 is GTSNPN, CDR2 SVGIG, per germline (reference sequence). Assay used: immunoSEQ multiplex PCR; TCRdb lists only in-frame clones, some missing. The table shows 60,000 to 75,000 clones, with 90% to 95% occurring only once. This specimen consisted of peripheral blood, obtained before pregnancy. The TCR comes from a female donor with multiple sclerosis, enrolled in a pregnancy study. This rearrangement joins TRBV30 to TRBJ1-4; 9 bases map to TRBD1. The CDR3 spells CAWSGPTGGIAEKLFF. CDR3 nucleotide sequence: TGTGCCTGGAGTGGGCCGACAGGGGGAATTGCTGAAAAACTGTTTTTT. Filled out from reference TRBV30 and TRBJ1-4, the complete variable domain reads SQTIHQWPATLVQPVGSPLSLECTVEGTSNPNLYWYRQAAGRGLQLLFYSVGIGQISSEVPQNLSASRPQDRQFILSSKKLLLSDSGFYLCAWSGPTGGIAEKLFFGSGTQLSVL.